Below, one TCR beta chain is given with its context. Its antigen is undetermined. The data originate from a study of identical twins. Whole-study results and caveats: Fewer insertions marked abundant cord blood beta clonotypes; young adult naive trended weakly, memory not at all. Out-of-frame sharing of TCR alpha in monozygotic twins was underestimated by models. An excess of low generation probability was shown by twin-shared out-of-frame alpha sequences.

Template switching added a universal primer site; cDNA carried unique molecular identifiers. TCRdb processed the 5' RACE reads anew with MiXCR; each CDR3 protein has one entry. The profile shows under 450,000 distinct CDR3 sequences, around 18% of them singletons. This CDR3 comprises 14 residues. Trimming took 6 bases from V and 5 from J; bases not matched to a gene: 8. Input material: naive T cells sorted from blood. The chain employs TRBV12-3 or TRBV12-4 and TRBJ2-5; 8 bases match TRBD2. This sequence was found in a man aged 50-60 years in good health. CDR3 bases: TGTGCCAGCAGGCGGGGGGCCCTGGTGGAGACCCAGTACTTC. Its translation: CASRRGALVETQYF.